This T cell receptor (beta chain) was captured by sequencing in a study of OX40 agonist ivuxolimab in advanced cancers. Overall study: The patients received agonistic anti-OX40 (CD134) antibody ivuxolimab. Enrollees could have had prior anti-PD-1, anti-PD-L1 or anti-CTLA-4 therapy, which under 50% had received.

With V trimmed by 7 bases and J by 2 bases, 14 bases remained unmatched. The CDR3 has 15 residues. CDR1 GTSNPN and CDR2 SVGIG come from the germline V gene (reference sequence). As concerns this clone: Its cognate antigen is unknown.

The protocol was immunoSEQ multiplex PCR, while the TCRdb copy is restricted to in-frame clones and leaves out a portion. Among 90,000 to 95,000 clones listed, approximately 87% were seen once. General study results and limits: Undetermined was the antigen specificity of the expanded peripheral T cells. Relative to CD4+, CD8+ T cells held more expanded clones on average.

The material sequenced was CD4+ or CD8+ T cells sorted from blood, taken in a trial of the OX40 agonist ivuxolimab. The TCR originated in an adult with an advanced solid tumor such as melanoma, head and neck, liver or kidney cancer. The V call is TRBV30, the J call TRBJ2-7; the match to TRBD1 covers 7 bases. The CDR3, as DNA: TGTGCCTACGACCTCCTTCGGGACAGCACCTACGAGCAGTACTTC. Translated, it gives CAYDLLRDSTYEQYF.